The clone carrying this T cell receptor beta chain was picked up many times. Antigen unknown. The CDR3 runs to 11 residues. Trimming stripped 4 bases from V and 9 bases from J, with 7 bases between. The source of the sample is a study of T cells in Graves' hyperthyroidism and ophthalmopathy. Amplification targeted TCR beta CDR3 regions from RNA transcripts. Using the HTBI primer set, a first-round RT-PCR was run on the TCR CDR3. Each CDR3 protein is one row after TCRdb ran MiXCR on the multiplex PCR reads. Here the sample spans approximately 510,000 distinct CDR3 sequences, about 20% being singletons. Notes on the study in general: Clonotypes that were expanded in thyroid above 0.001 mostly appeared in blood too.

Patients counted as stable if ophthalmopathy did not develop within 18 months. Recently diagnosed hyperthyroidism of less than 2 months' duration affected patients aged 18 to 65. 10 ml of fresh peripheral blood supplied the PBMCs. Source material: blood. The chain has TRBV12-3 or TRBV12-4 and TRBJ1-5; no reliable D call. The sequence was obtained from a man aged 18 to 30 with Graves' hyperthyroidism. In DNA form, the CDR3 reads TGTGCCAGCAGTTCCCCTGGGCCCCAGCATTTT. Its protein is CASSSPGPQHF.